The rows below give T cell receptor beta chains drawn from one sample of a study of T cells expressing NK-cell markers. TCRdb re-called the 5' RACE reads and shows each CDR3 protein once, DNA omitted. The sample shows 350,000 to 450,000 distinct CDR3 sequences, and 5.2% sits with its ten largest clones. Input material: blood T cells: a sorted CD56 or NKG2C T cell subset, CD4+ or CD8+ T cells, or bulk PBMC T cells (not recorded which). The receptors derive from a man between 18 and 69 years old in good health. Each CDR3 is given with its conserved first and last residue.

TRBV28	TRBJ1-3	CASSTTGGSGNTIYF
TRBV7-2	TRBJ2-1	CASSGRSGVAYNEQFF
TRBV20-1	TRBJ1-2	CSARGLDIPGYTF
TRBV3-1	TRBJ1-1	CATSTGPGHTEAFF
TRBV24-1	TRBJ2-1	CATSDNSGGNEQFF
TRBV6-1	TRBJ1-2	CASSDGGRLGNYGYTF
TRBV7-9	TRBJ1-1	CASSLGHGGNTEAFF
TRBV12-3/TRBV12-4	TRBJ1-3	CASSLGRGKSLSSGNTIYF
TRBV2	TRBJ2-3	CASSATSDGTDTQYF
TRBV27	TRBJ2-3	CASSLRDRGQDTQYF
TRBV14	TRBJ1-1	CASSHRGRAFF